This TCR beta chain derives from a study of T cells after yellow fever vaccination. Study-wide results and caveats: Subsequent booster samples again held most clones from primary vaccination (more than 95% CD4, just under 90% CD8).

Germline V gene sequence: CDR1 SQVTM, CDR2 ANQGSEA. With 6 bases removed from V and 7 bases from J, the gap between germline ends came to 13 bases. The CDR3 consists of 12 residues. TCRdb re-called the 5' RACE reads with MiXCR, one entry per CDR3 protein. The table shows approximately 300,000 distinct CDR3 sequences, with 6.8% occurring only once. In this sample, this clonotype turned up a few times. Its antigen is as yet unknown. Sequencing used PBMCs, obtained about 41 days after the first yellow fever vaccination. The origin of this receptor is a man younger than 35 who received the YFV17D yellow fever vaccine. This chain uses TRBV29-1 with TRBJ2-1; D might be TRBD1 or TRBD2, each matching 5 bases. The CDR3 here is CSVGRRGNEQFF. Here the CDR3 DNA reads TGCAGCGTGGGACGTAGGGGTAATGAGCAGTTCTTC.